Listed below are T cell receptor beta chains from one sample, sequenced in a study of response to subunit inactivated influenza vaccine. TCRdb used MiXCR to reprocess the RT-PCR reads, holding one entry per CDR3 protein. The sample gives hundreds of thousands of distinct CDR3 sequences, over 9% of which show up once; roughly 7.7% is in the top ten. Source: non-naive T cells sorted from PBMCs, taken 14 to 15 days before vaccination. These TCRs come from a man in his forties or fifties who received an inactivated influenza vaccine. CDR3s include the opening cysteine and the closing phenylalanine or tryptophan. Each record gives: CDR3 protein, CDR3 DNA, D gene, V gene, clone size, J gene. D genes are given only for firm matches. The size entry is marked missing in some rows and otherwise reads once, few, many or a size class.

CDR3 protein: CATSRKSRGAADTQYF; CDR3 DNA: TGTGCCACCAGCAGAAAGAGCAGGGGGGCGGCAGATACGCAGTATTTT; D gene: NA; V gene: TRBV15; clone size: NA; J gene: TRBJ2-3
CDR3 protein: CASSLVSAGGQYF; CDR3 DNA: TGTGCCAGCAGCTTAGTGTCAGCGGGAGGGCAGTATTTT; D gene: TRBD2; V gene: TRBV7-2; clone size: many; J gene: TRBJ2-3
CDR3 protein: CASRAISGSEYEQCF; CDR3 DNA: TGTGCCAGCAGGGCAATTAGCGGCAGTGAATACGAGCAGTGCTTC; D gene: NA; V gene: TRBV7-9; clone size: NA; J gene: TRBJ2-7
CDR3 protein: CASSLQVAGVRGEQFF; CDR3 DNA: TGTGCCAGCAGTTTACAAGTAGCGGGAGTTCGTGGTGAGCAGTTCTTC; D gene: TRBD2; V gene: TRBV12-3/TRBV12-4; clone size: NA; J gene: TRBJ2-1
CDR3 protein: CATSRDSQVNYGYTF; CDR3 DNA: TGTGCCACCAGCAGAGATTCTCAGGTGAACTATGGCTACACCTTC; D gene: NA; V gene: TRBV15; clone size: many; J gene: TRBJ1-2
CDR3 protein: CASSVDGGETNYGYTF; CDR3 DNA: TGTGCCAGCAGCGTAGATGGAGGGGAAACTAACTATGGCTACACCTTC; D gene: NA; V gene: TRBV9; clone size: few; J gene: TRBJ1-2
CDR3 protein: CAGSGITEAFF; CDR3 DNA: TGTGCCGGGTCGGGGATCACTGAAGCTTTCTTT; D gene: NA; V gene: TRBV30; clone size: NA; J gene: TRBJ1-1
CDR3 protein: CASSPTGIPRDTQYF; CDR3 DNA: TGTGCCAGCAGCCCTACAGGGATTCCTAGGGATACGCAGTATTTT; D gene: NA; V gene: TRBV3-1; clone size: few; J gene: TRBJ2-3
CDR3 protein: CASSGRSDYNEQFF; CDR3 DNA: TGTGCCAGCAGCGGCCGGAGCGATTACAATGAGCAGTTCTTC; D gene: NA; V gene: TRBV28; clone size: few; J gene: TRBJ2-1
CDR3 protein: CASIPDRNQPQHF; CDR3 DNA: TGTGCCAGTATACCCGACAGGAATCAGCCCCAGCATTTT; D gene: NA; V gene: TRBV28; clone size: NA; J gene: TRBJ1-5
CDR3 protein: CASSPLGEEQYF; CDR3 DNA: TGTGCCAGCTCACCACTAGGGGAGGAGCAGTACTTC; D gene: NA; V gene: TRBV18; clone size: few; J gene: TRBJ2-7
CDR3 protein: CASSPGTRNEQFF; CDR3 DNA: TGTGCCAGCAGCCCGGGGACGCGGAATGAGCAGTTCTTC; D gene: NA; V gene: TRBV11-2; clone size: many; J gene: TRBJ2-1
CDR3 protein: CSAPRGTGGTEAFF; CDR3 DNA: TGCAGTGCCCCGAGGGGGACAGGGGGCACTGAAGCTTTCTTT; D gene: TRBD1; V gene: TRBV20-1; clone size: NA; J gene: TRBJ1-1
CDR3 protein: CASSSGQGVHEQYF; CDR3 DNA: TGCGCCAGCAGCTCCGGCCAGGGTGTCCACGAGCAGTACTTC; D gene: NA; V gene: TRBV5-1; clone size: few; J gene: TRBJ2-7
CDR3 protein: CASSRASGNEQFF; CDR3 DNA: TGTGCCAGCAGCCGCGCTAGCGGCAATGAGCAGTTCTTC; D gene: TRBD2; V gene: TRBV3-1; clone size: few; J gene: TRBJ2-1
CDR3 protein: CARSLTRQYF; CDR3 DNA: TGTGCCAGAAGCCTCACCCGGCAGTATTTT; D gene: NA; V gene: TRBV5-3; clone size: NA; J gene: TRBJ2-3
CDR3 protein: CASQGAFGADTQYF; CDR3 DNA: TGTGCCAGTCAGGGGGCCTTTGGAGCAGATACGCAGTATTTT; D gene: TRBD1; V gene: TRBV7-2; clone size: few; J gene: TRBJ2-3
CDR3 protein: CSARGTPATGEQFF; CDR3 DNA: TGCAGTGCTAGAGGGACACCCGCTACGGGTGAGCAGTTCTTC; D gene: NA; V gene: TRBV20-1; clone size: many; J gene: TRBJ2-1
CDR3 protein: CAWSATVIYGYTF; CDR3 DNA: TGTGCCTGGAGTGCGACAGTGATCTATGGCTACACCTTC; D gene: NA; V gene: TRBV30; clone size: NA; J gene: TRBJ1-2
CDR3 protein: CASSLDPDRGSEQYF; CDR3 DNA: TGCGCCAGCAGCTTGGACCCAGACAGGGGAAGCGAGCAGTACTTC; D gene: TRBD1; V gene: TRBV5-1; clone size: many; J gene: TRBJ2-7
CDR3 protein: CASSRGANTGELFF; CDR3 DNA: TGTGCCAGCAGCCGCGGCGCGAACACCGGGGAGCTGTTTTTT; D gene: NA; V gene: TRBV7-8; clone size: NA; J gene: TRBJ2-2
CDR3 protein: CATSENTGTQYF; CDR3 DNA: TGTGCCACCAGTGAAAACACAGGAACGCAGTACTTC; D gene: NA; V gene: TRBV24-1; clone size: NA; J gene: TRBJ2-7
CDR3 protein: CASSYRDRADEQYF; CDR3 DNA: TGTGCCAGCAGTTACAGGGACAGGGCTGACGAGCAGTACTTC; D gene: TRBD1; V gene: TRBV6-2/TRBV6-3; clone size: NA; J gene: TRBJ2-7
CDR3 protein: CASSEGRLAYPLYYEQYF; CDR3 DNA: TGTGCCAGCAGTGAAGGTCGGCTAGCGTACCCCCTCTACTACGAGCAGTACTTC; D gene: NA; V gene: TRBV6-1; clone size: few; J gene: TRBJ2-7
CDR3 protein: CSASPRQGYQPQHF; CDR3 DNA: TGCAGTGCTAGTCCAAGACAGGGGTATCAGCCCCAGCATTTT; D gene: TRBD1; V gene: TRBV20-1; clone size: many; J gene: TRBJ1-5
CDR3 protein: CATSKGVAGELFF; CDR3 DNA: TGTGCCACCAGCAAAGGAGTGGCCGGGGAGCTGTTTTTT; D gene: NA; V gene: TRBV15; clone size: NA; J gene: TRBJ2-2
CDR3 protein: CASRTSGEETQYF; CDR3 DNA: TGTGCCAGCCGAACTAGCGGGGAAGAGACCCAGTACTTC; D gene: TRBD2; V gene: TRBV6-1; clone size: NA; J gene: TRBJ2-5
CDR3 protein: CSAGGTRGEQFF; CDR3 DNA: TGCAGTGCTGGCGGGACAAGGGGTGAGCAGTTCTTC; D gene: NA; V gene: TRBV20-1; clone size: many; J gene: TRBJ2-1
CDR3 protein: CASSLDGTAYGYTF; CDR3 DNA: TGTGCCAGCAGCTTAGACGGGACGGCCTATGGCTACACCTTC; D gene: NA; V gene: TRBV11-2; clone size: many; J gene: TRBJ1-2
CDR3 protein: CSARRQSGADTQYF; CDR3 DNA: TGCAGTGCTAGAAGACAGTCCGGGGCAGATACGCAGTATTTT; D gene: NA; V gene: TRBV20-1; clone size: many; J gene: TRBJ2-3
CDR3 protein: CASSARDRGPGELFF; CDR3 DNA: TGTGCCAGCAGCGCCCGGGACAGGGGTCCCGGGGAGCTGTTTTTT; D gene: TRBD1; V gene: TRBV5-8; clone size: NA; J gene: TRBJ2-2
CDR3 protein: CASSLMGAGDTEAFF; CDR3 DNA: TGTGCCAGCAGTTTAATGGGGGCAGGGGACACTGAAGCTTTCTTT; D gene: NA; V gene: TRBV12-3/TRBV12-4; clone size: NA; J gene: TRBJ1-1
CDR3 protein: CASTVQKGRQPQHF; CDR3 DNA: TGTGCCAGTACCGTGCAGAAGGGTCGACAGCCCCAGCATTTT; D gene: NA; V gene: TRBV19; clone size: few; J gene: TRBJ1-5
CDR3 protein: CASSSADRTLNYGYTF; CDR3 DNA: TGTGCCAGCAGCTCGGCCGACAGGACGCTTAACTATGGCTACACCTTC; D gene: NA; V gene: TRBV5-4; clone size: NA; J gene: TRBJ1-2
CDR3 protein: CASRPPGTVGGYTF; CDR3 DNA: TGTGCCAGCAGACCACCAGGGACCGTCGGGGGCTACACCTTC; D gene: NA; V gene: TRBV7-2; clone size: many; J gene: TRBJ1-2
CDR3 protein: CASSLAGDSIYGYTF; CDR3 DNA: TGTGCCAGCAGCTTGGCCGGGGACAGCATCTATGGCTACACCTTC; D gene: TRBD1; V gene: TRBV5-5; clone size: NA; J gene: TRBJ1-2
CDR3 protein: CSARETGLYNEQFF; CDR3 DNA: TGCAGTGCTAGAGAAACTGGGCTTTACAATGAGCAGTTCTTC; D gene: NA; V gene: TRBV20-1; clone size: few; J gene: TRBJ2-1
CDR3 protein: CAYRGLVGDTQYF; CDR3 DNA: TGTGCCTACCGGGGACTAGTGGGAGATACGCAGTATTTT; D gene: TRBD2; V gene: TRBV30; clone size: many; J gene: TRBJ2-3